The T cell receptor beta chain under discussion was sequenced for a study of CD8 T cells in ankylosing spondylitis. Study-wide results and limits: Reportedly, significant enrichment of disease-linked clones occurred in matched ankylosing spondylitis synovial fluid. Disease-linked clones bore a CD8+ phenotype, appearing relatively rarely in peripheral blood. Characteristic of ankylosing spondylitis blood, it appeared, was a TCR beta motif comprising several highly homologous variants. Reactive arthritis synovial fluid and blood were previously reported to contain some motif variants.

The J segment lost 4 bases and the V segment lost 5 bases, leaving 4 bases of the junction unmatched. Germline assignment: CDR1 MDHEN and CDR2 SYDVKM. The CDR3 totals 15 residues. As to this clonotype: Its antigen is undetermined.

Libraries of TCR beta came from quantitative 5'-RACE with molecular barcodes. Using its own MiXCR run on the 5' RACE reads, TCRdb lists one record per CDR3 protein. The repertoire holds more than 650,000 distinct CDR3 sequences, with about an eighth as singletons. Sample: blood, either unsorted or a sorted T cell fraction (not recorded which). The gene calls are TRBV28 and TRBJ2-6, with 8 bases matching TRBD1. This TCR came from a male donor with ankylosing spondylitis. The CDR3 protein is CASSMQGAGANVLTF. Written as DNA, the CDR3 is TGTGCCAGCAGTATGCAGGGGGCCGGGGCCAACGTCCTGACTTTC.